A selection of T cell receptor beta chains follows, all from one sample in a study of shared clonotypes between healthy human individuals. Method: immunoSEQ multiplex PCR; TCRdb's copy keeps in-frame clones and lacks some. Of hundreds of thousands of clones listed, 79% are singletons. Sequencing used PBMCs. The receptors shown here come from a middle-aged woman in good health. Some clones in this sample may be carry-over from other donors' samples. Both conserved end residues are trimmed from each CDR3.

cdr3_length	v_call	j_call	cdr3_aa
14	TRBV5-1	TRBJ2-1	ASSLNSGRANNEQF
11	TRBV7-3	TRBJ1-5	ASSLYYNQPQH
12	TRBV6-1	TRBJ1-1	ASSLQGPGTEAF
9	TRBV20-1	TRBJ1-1	SARPVTEAF
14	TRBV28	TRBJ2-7	ASSLLQSGSNYEQY
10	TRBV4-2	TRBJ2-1	ASSQRGGEQF
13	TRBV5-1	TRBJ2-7	ASSPGGPYRGEQY
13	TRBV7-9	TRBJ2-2	AGPLTGGNTGELF
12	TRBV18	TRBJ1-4	ASSQGARSEKLF
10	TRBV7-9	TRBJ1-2	ASRTDDYGYT
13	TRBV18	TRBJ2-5	ASSPRAGSGETQY
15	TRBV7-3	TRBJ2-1	ASSLSRLAGAYNEQF
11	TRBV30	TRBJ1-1	AWLGGTYTEAF
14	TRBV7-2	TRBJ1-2	ASTNIIDWGNYGYT
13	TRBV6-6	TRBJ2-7	ASSIWTAGSGEQY
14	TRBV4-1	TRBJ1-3	ASSQGQTLDGNTIY
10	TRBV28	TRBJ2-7	ATRRGNIGQY